Below are 14 T cell receptor beta chains sequenced from a single sample in a study of blood T cell repertoires in COVID-19 (dated by TCRdb to the early 2020s). The library was prepared using the immunoSEQ multiplex PCR assay. TCRdb mirrors the immuneACCESS table, restricted to in-frame sequences. Some clones are absent from its copies; in checked studies, under half trace to an unresolved V gene, and the reason for the others is unknown. The sample table lists around 370,000 clones, around 91% of them with a count of one. The biggest ten clones account for 3% to 4% of the sample. Input material: peripheral blood. The receptor set was obtained from a woman under 30 who had recovered from COVID-19.

The CDR3 loop is CASSLGSGGSSGNTIYF. The DNA of the CDR3 is TGTGCCAGCAGCTTAGGGAGTGGGGGGAGCTCTGGAAACACCATATATTTT. The J gene is TRBJ1-3, the V gene TRBV11-2, with D possibly being TRBD1 (5 bases). Germline V gene sequence: CDR1 SGHAT, CDR2 FQNNGV. The germline V and J ends were trimmed by 1 base and 0 bases, with 13 bases remaining between them. This CDR3 is built from 17 residues.

The chain uses TRBV13 and TRBJ1-1; no clear D gene. The CDR3 has 16 amino acids. CDR1 is PRHDT and CDR2 is FYEKMQ in the germline V gene (reference sequence). Trimming stripped 0 bases from V and 5 bases from J, with 16 bases between. CDR3 region: CASSLGLPPGKTEAFF. As DNA, the CDR3 is TGTGCCAGCAGCTTAGGCCTTCCCCCGGGGAAGACTGAAGCTTTCTTT.

The chain links TRBV2 to TRBJ2-2; the match to TRBD1 covers 7 bases. V was clipped by 8 bases and J by 1 base; unmatched bases: 10. CDR1 is SNHLY and CDR2 is FYNNEI in the germline V gene. This CDR3 comprises 16 residues. CDR3 region: CASLETGTENTGELFF. The CDR3 DNA reads as TGTGCCAGCCTAGAAACCGGGACAGAGAACACCGGGGAGCTGTTTTTT.

The chain links TRBV3-1 (or the pseudogene TRBV3-2) to TRBJ2-4; D is perhaps TRBD1 (5 bases). This CDR3 spans 14 amino acids. Germline assignment: CDR1 LGHDT and CDR2 YNNKEL (reference sequence). V lost 1 base and J lost 6, with 10 bases in between. For the CDR3, the DNA is TGTGCCAGCAGCCAAGGGGCAGGGCTAAACATTCAGTACTTC. As protein: CASSQGAGLNIQYF.

The chain is built from TRBV19 and TRBJ1-4; D remains unclear. This CDR3 has 13 amino acids. In germline, CDR1 is LNHDA, CDR2 SQIVND (reference sequence). V lost 7 bases, J lost 8 bases, and 14 bases lay in between. The CDR3 reads CASTRTGGEKLFF. CDR3 nucleotide sequence: TGTGCCAGTACGAGGACTGGTGGAGAAAAACTGTTTTTT.

The rearrangement links TRBV15 to TRBJ2-1; TRBD2 aligns across 8 bases. Germline-derived CDR1 and CDR2 are LNHNV and YYDKDF (reference sequence). The CDR3 contains 16 residues. V shed 4 bases, J shed 4 bases, and the junction held 9 bases outside the gene matches. The CDR3 DNA reads as TGTGCCACCAGCAACCGTTCTAGCGGGCTGTACAATGAGCAGTTCTTC. Translating gives CATSNRSSGLYNEQFF.

The V and J genes are TRBV6-2 or TRBV6-3 and TRBJ1-5, with 8 bases aligning to TRBD1. Germline V gives CDR1 MNHEY, CDR2 SVGEGT. This CDR3 region has 17 residues. The trim removed 2 bases at V and 1 base at J, leaving 7 bases unmatched. The CDR3: CASSYHLNRGSNQPQHF. For the CDR3, the DNA is TGTGCCAGCAGTTACCATCTAAACAGGGGGAGCAATCAGCCCCAGCATTTT.

V gene TRBV24-1 combines with J gene TRBJ2-2; 12 bases match TRBD2. J gave up 7 bases and V 7 bases, and 9 bases lay outside the gene matches. This CDR3 is built from 16 residues. From germline, CDR1 is KGHDR and CDR2 SFDVKD. CDR3 nucleotide sequence: TGTGCCACCAGCTCCAGACTAGCGGGAGATGTCGGGGAGCTGTTTTTT. Translated, it gives CATSSRLAGDVGELFF.

The rearrangement uses TRBV11-3 and TRBJ2-7, with D hard to call. Germline-derived CDR1 and CDR2 are SGHNT and YENEEA. Trimming pared 3 bases from V and 3 bases from J, leaving 12 bases between. The CDR3 sequence is 14 residues long. The DNA of the CDR3 is TGTGCCAGCAGCTTGTCCGGGTCTAGCTACGAGCAGTACGTC. Translating gives CASSLSGSSYEQYV.

CDR3: CASSLLPGLAGLVGHNEQFF. For the CDR3, the DNA is TGTGCCAGCAGTTTGCTGCCGGGACTAGCGGGCCTAGTGGGTCACAATGAGCAGTTCTTC. This chain connects TRBV28 to TRBJ2-1; 12 bases are shared with TRBD2. CDR1 and CDR2 from the germline V gene are MDHEN and SYDVKM. This CDR3 spans 20 amino acids. Trimming took 3 bases from V and 5 from J; bases not matched to a gene: 17.

This sequence joins TRBV11-2 and TRBJ2-5; D may be TRBD2 (6 bases). The CDR3 spans 17 residues. V was clipped by 5 bases and J by 1 base, with 20 bases between them. CDR1 and CDR2 from the germline V gene are SGHAT and FQNNGV. The CDR3: CASSLSGRKHVQETQYF. CDR3 bases: TGTGCCAGCAGCCTCTCGGGGAGGAAACACGTCCAAGAGACCCAGTACTTC.

V is TRBV4-3 and J is TRBJ2-1; a possible D gene is TRBD1 (6 bases). Germline CDR1 LGHNA, CDR2 YSLEER. This CDR3 has 16 amino acids. V lost 0 bases to trimming and J lost 2 bases, with 11 bases between them. The CDR3 loop reads CASSQEVTGPYNEQFF. The DNA for the CDR3 is TGCGCCAGCAGCCAAGAAGTGACAGGTCCCTACAATGAGCAGTTCTTC.

This clone was found once. The chain employs TRBV11-3 and TRBJ1-2; TRBD1 matches at 7 bases. Germline V gives CDR1 SGHNT, CDR2 YENEEA. This CDR3 has 14 amino acids. V shed 1 base and J 6 bases; nucleotides not matched to a gene: 5. CDR3 residues: CASSLGDRANGYTF. DNA for the CDR3: TGTGCCAGCAGCTTAGGAGACAGGGCGAATGGCTACACCTTC.

This chain links TRBV5-1 with TRBJ2-1; TRBD1 matches 10 bases. The CDR3 length is 15 residues. The J segment lost 9 bases and the V segment lost 7 bases, leaving 13 bases of the junction unmatched. From germline, CDR1 is SGHRS and CDR2 YFSETQ. DNA for the CDR3: TGCGCCAGCGTCCGGGACAGGGGACAAACGGCTGAGCAGTTCTTC. This codes for CASVRDRGQTAEQFF.